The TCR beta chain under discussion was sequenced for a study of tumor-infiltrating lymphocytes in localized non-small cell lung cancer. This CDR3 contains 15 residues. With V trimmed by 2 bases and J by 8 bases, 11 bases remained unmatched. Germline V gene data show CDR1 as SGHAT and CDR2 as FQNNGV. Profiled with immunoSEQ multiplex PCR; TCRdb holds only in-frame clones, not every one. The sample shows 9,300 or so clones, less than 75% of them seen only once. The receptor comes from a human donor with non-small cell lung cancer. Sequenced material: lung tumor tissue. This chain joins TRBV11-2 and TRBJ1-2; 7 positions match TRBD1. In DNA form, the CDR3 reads TGTGCCAGCAGCTTACTCCCTACAGGGGAGGGAGGCTACACCTTC. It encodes CASSLLPTGEGGYTF.